This entry describes one T cell receptor (beta chain). One end of the junction fails to match germline, which may point to a read error. This sample stems from a study of cytomegalovirus exposure and HLA in healthy donors. Germline CDR1 is SSHAT and CDR2 is FNYEAQ (reference sequence). The CDR3 totals 15 residues. PCR was performed using 60 Vbeta and 13 Jbeta primers. Using immunoSEQ multiplex PCR, the repertoire was profiled, and TCRdb retains in-frame clones only, with some absent. The sample has 73,000 or so clones, about 80% seen once. The sequenced sample was PBMCs. The chain recombines TRBV7-7 with TRBJ1-5, with D tentatively TRBD1 (5 bases). This TCR derives from a man aged 45 to 65 in good health and CMV-seronegative. CDR3 sequence: CASSLDSSGNQPQHF. CDR3 nucleotide sequence: TGTGCTAGCAGCCTTGACAGCTCCGGCAATCAGCCCCAGCATTTT.